This T cell receptor beta chain was profiled in a study of CD8+ T cells in alopecia areata. Germline V gene data show CDR1 as LGHNT and CDR2 as FRNRAP. The CDR3 sequence is 17 residues long. Trimming left V 6 bases short and J 5 bases short, with 25 bases between. Whole-study results and caveats: Sequence data from scalp samples additionally include resident alphabeta T cells of normal skin. Among patients, TCR sharing was less clear than in mice, a difference possibly due in part to HLA diversity in the patient population. Lesional scalp, especially alopecia totalis/universalis, showed higher clonality than normal scalp.

A FACSAria was used to sort CD4+ and CD8+ T cells. These cells came from PBMCs. Extracted from the samples, RNA was reverse transcribed into cDNA to serve as the sequencing template. The table came from immunoSEQ multiplex PCR; TCRdb's copy has only in-frame clones and leaves some out. Of 200,000 to 250,000 clones in the sample, roughly 50% were seen once. As for this clone: Antigen specificity is unknown.

This rearrangement joins TRBV12-5 to TRBJ1-1; D is perhaps TRBD1 (6 bases). This TCR was sampled from a human donor in good health. Sequenced material: CD8+ T cells sorted from blood. Written as DNA, the CDR3 is TGTGCTAGTGGGGTGGTATACCGGACAGAAGGATTGACTGAAGCTTTCTTT. It is translated as CASGVVYRTEGLTEAFF.